This T cell receptor (beta chain) was identified in a study of spatial heterogeneity in lung cancer (dated by TCRdb to about 2019). About the investigation overall: Donors were some 70 patients with early-stage, untreated non-small cell lung cancer from the lung TRACERx cohort. Both alpha and beta chains were TCR-sequenced in 220 or so tumor regions, approximately 67 matched nontumor lung samples and 45 to 60 PBMC samples obtained at surgery. In non-small cell lung cancer, the study made a quantitative comparison of TCR alpha and beta repertoires among multiple tumor regions, matched nontumor lung and blood. TCR repertoire features were related to nonsynonymous mutation counts determined by whole-exome sequencing of tumor tissue. Follow-up PBMC samples were sequenced whenever the samples were available, and the median time to follow-up was around 2 years after resection. In the raw uncorrected reads, each unique combination of TCR and UMI appeared on average more than ten times. Beta-chain transcripts were consistently detected in greater numbers than alpha-chain transcripts, which likely reflects a higher abundance of beta-chain transcripts.

Beyond this particular receptor, the publication reports: Ubiquitous expanded tumor TCRs were found in blood more often at tumor resection than at routine follow-up. Confirming at a functional level the hypothesis that regional TCRs recognize regional mutations was considered to require additional single-cell paired TCR alpha and beta sequencing. Only 13 to 15 patients were included in the comparisons of baseline and follow-up blood repertoires.

The library was prepared using 5' RACE. The instrument was a NextSeq 500. To allow correction of PCR and sequencing errors, the TCR library protocol tagged every TCR cDNA molecule with a unique molecular identifier. The original methods were these. TCR identification, UMI-based error correction and CDR3 extraction were all carried out with Decombinator tools. TCRs above a frequency of 2 per 1,000, corresponding to the top 1% of the tumor frequency distribution, were defined as expanded. Each repertoire was subsampled 100 times to 5,000 TCRs, after which Renyi diversity was computed with the R vegan package. To build CDR3 similarity networks, amino acid triplet string-kernel similarity was used, and CDR3s were connected when their pairwise similarity was above 0.82. The raw public data were reprocessed by TCRdb itself: fastp quality trimming at Q25, MiXCR clonotype calling, in-frame beta chains only. Every distinct CDR3 protein forms one entry, paired with its most common genes and DNA. Clone size and V and J calls follow TCRdb, not the original study. The sample has nearly 95,000 distinct CDR3 sequences on record, roughly 19% of them singletons. The ten largest clones take up 21% of the sample.

For this clonotype: Its specific antigen is unknown. No much larger clonotype is one base removed from it; base qualities were not supplied.

The CDR3, from cysteine to phenylalanine, totals 12 residues. The read is trimmed to its CDR3 DNA, 36 bases read in frame from base 1. V sheds 5 bases and J sheds 6 bases, leaving 11 bases between their ends. From the germline V gene, CDR1 is SGHVS and CDR2 is FNYEAQ. The time point label, read with the paper, signifies: blood at routine non-recurrence follow-up after resection. Without any cell sorting, TCR sequencing was performed on whole RNA extracted either from tumor and nontumor lung tissue or from cryopreserved PBMC samples. Only patients with enough RNA available from two or more tumor regions were chosen for TCR sequencing.

The starting material was PBMCs, obtained at follow-up. The source of this sequence is a male donor with early-stage non-small cell lung cancer. This chain joins TRBV7-6 to TRBJ2-7; a weak D assignment points to TRBD1 (5 bases agree). The encoded CDR3 is CASSLTRGEQYF. The DNA sequence is TGTGCCAGCAGCCTTACAAGGGGCGAGCAGTACTTC. The full variable domain, completed from the reference TRBV7-6 and TRBJ2-7 proteins outside the CDR3, reads GAGVSQSPRYKVTKRGQDVALRCDPISGHVSLYWYRQALGQGPEFLTYFNYEAQQDKSGLPNDRFSAERPEGSISTLTIQRTEQRDSAMYRCASSLTRGEQYFGPGTRLTVT.